A selection of T cell receptor beta chains follows, all from one sample in a study of cytomegalovirus exposure and HLA in healthy donors. Sequencing was performed with immunoSEQ multiplex PCR; in TCRdb, only in-frame clones are kept and a portion is missing. The top ten clones hold 13% to 15% of a sample with some 100,000 clones, roughly 80% of them seen once. Material for sequencing was PBMCs. The receptors derive from a male donor in good health and CMV-seropositive. The CDR3 runs from the conserved cysteine through the conserved F or W. The D gene is left open where the match is weak. Some rows mark clone size as missing; the rest say once, few, many or name a class of expanded clone.

.	TRBV7-6	TRBD1	TRBJ2-7	20	CASSLVGGGQGSIRYYEQYF	TGTGCCAGCAGCTTAGTGGGGGGGGGACAGGGCTCTATAAGGTACTACGAGCAGTACTTC
.	TRBV4-1	.	TRBJ1-1	15	CASSHETDLGTEAFF	TGCGCCAGCAGCCACGAGACGGACTTGGGGACTGAAGCTTTCTTT
.	TRBV28	TRBD1	TRBJ1-5	16	CASNVDRGNGNQPQHF	TGTGCCAGCAACGTAGACAGGGGTAACGGCAATCAGCCCCAGCATTTT
many	TRBV15	.	TRBJ2-7	15	CATSRDRGESYEQYF	TGTGCCACCAGCAGAGACAGGGGGGAATCCTACGAGCAGTACTTC
few	TRBV6-1	TRBD2	TRBJ2-1	15	CASRLGTSGANEQFF	TGTGCCAGCAGGCTCGGGACTAGCGGGGCCAATGAGCAGTTCTTC
.	TRBV19	.	TRBJ2-5	14	CASSPATGRGTQYF	TGTGCCAGTAGTCCCGCGACGGGGCGGGGGACCCAGTACTTC
.	TRBV4-3	TRBD1	TRBJ2-7	15	CASSQDRDSNYEQYF	TGCGCCAGCAGCCAAGACCGGGACAGCAACTACGAGCAGTACTTC
.	TRBV7-9	.	TRBJ1-4	14	CASSLDGGREKLFF	TGTGCCAGCAGCTTAGACGGGGGTCGAGAAAAACTGTTTTTT
.	TRBV18	TRBD2	TRBJ2-2	17	CASSPSAGGPMTGELFF	TGTGCCAGCTCACCATCCGCGGGGGGCCCGATGACCGGGGAGCTGTTTTTT
.	TRBV5-1	TRBD2	TRBJ2-3	15	CASSSSGGLTDTQYF	TGCGCCAGCAGCTCTAGCGGGGGGCTCACAGATACGCAGTATTTT
.	TRBV5-4	TRBD1	TRBJ2-5	15	CASSVLTGLQETQYF	TGTGCCAGCAGCGTGCTGACAGGGCTTCAAGAGACCCAGTACTTC
.	TRBV10-3	TRBD2	TRBJ2-7	15	CAISALKDSGGEQYF	TGTGCCATCAGTGCATTAAAAGACTCGGGGGGCGAGCAGTACTTC
few	TRBV9	TRBD2	TRBJ2-3	13	CASSVRGVDTQYF	TGTGCCAGCAGCGTCCGGGGGGTAGATACGCAGTATTTT
.	TRBV9	.	TRBJ2-7	13	CASSSGDSYEQYF	TGTGCCAGCTCGTCAGGGGACTCCTACGAGCAGTACTTC
few	TRBV7-2	.	TRBJ2-2	16	CASTTQAGAQFGELFF	TGTGCCAGCACCACCCAGGCGGGGGCCCAATTCGGGGAGCTGTTTTTT
.	TRBV28	TRBD1	TRBJ1-5	14	CASRHGTGSQPQHF	TGTGCCAGCAGACATGGGACAGGGAGTCAGCCCCAGCATTTT
.	TRBV30	TRBD1	TRBJ1-5	12	CAWGQGSQPQHF	TGTGCCTGGGGACAGGGGTCGCAGCCCCAGCATTTT
.	TRBV7-2	.	TRBJ2-6	17	CASSPWTDFSGANVLTF	TGTGCCAGCAGCCCTTGGACAGACTTCTCTGGGGCCAACGTCCTGACTTTC
.	TRBV5-4	.	TRBJ1-3	17	CASSPYPDRSTGNTIYF	TGTGCCAGCAGCCCTTACCCCGACAGGTCCACTGGAAACACCATATATTTT
few	TRBV6-6	TRBD1	TRBJ2-7	13	CASSYSQGARQYF	TGTGCCAGCAGTTACTCGCAGGGGGCTAGGCAGTACTTC
.	TRBV4-1	TRBD1	TRBJ1-2	14	CASSHPGQGYGYTF	TGCGCCAGCAGCCATCCGGGACAGGGTTATGGCTACACCTTC
.	TRBV5-4	.	TRBJ2-2	16	CASSLGTTQNTGELFF	TGTGCCAGCAGCTTGGGGACTACTCAAAACACCGGGGAGCTGTTTTTT
.	TRBV7-2	.	TRBJ1-4	14	CASSPTASNEKLFF	TGTGCCAGCAGCCCGACAGCGTCTAATGAAAAACTGTTTTTT
.	TRBV4-1	TRBD1	TRBJ2-3	17	CASSPNQGARNTDTQYF	TGCGCCAGCAGCCCCAACCAGGGGGCGCGAAACACAGATACGCAGTATTTT
.	TRBV5-6	TRBD2	TRBJ2-1	15	CASSQKRGGYGEQFF	TGTGCCAGCAGCCAGAAGCGGGGGGGCTACGGGGAGCAGTTCTTC
.	TRBV11-3	TRBD1	TRBJ2-3	13	CASSLVTGRRQYF	TGTGCCAGCAGCTTAGTGACAGGGAGACGGCAGTATTTT
.	TRBV11-3	.	TRBJ1-1	12	CASSLGDTKAFF	TGTGCCAGCAGCTTAGGCGATACGAAAGCTTTCTTT
.	TRBV25-1	TRBD1	TRBJ1-1	15	CASSETGTGNTEAFF	TGTGCCAGCAGTGAAACCGGGACAGGGAACACTGAAGCTTTCTTT
.	TRBV5-1	.	TRBJ2-5	15	CASSSTTGKKETQYF	TGCGCCAGCAGCTCAACAACAGGGAAAAAAGAGACCCAGTACTTC
.	TRBV7-9	.	TRBJ1-4	15	CASSVSGLSGEKLFF	TGTGCCAGCAGCGTTTCTGGCCTCTCGGGTGAAAAACTGTTTTTT
.	TRBV25-1	.	TRBJ2-3	17	CASSELQGRRAPDTQYF	TGTGCCAGCAGTGAATTACAAGGGCGCAGGGCCCCAGATACGCAGTATTTT
.	TRBV19	.	TRBJ1-1	13	CASRGTLSTEAFF	TGTGCCAGTAGGGGGACTCTTAGCACTGAAGCTTTCTTT
once	TRBV4-1	TRBD1	TRBJ1-1	15	CASSTRQGPDTEAFF	TGCGCCAGCAGCACCCGACAGGGGCCGGACACTGAAGCTTTCTTT
.	TRBV6-4	TRBD2	TRBJ2-3	15	CASSGSSGETDTQYF	TGTGCCAGCAGTGGCTCTAGCGGGGAGACAGATACGCAGTATTTT
.	TRBV5-6	.	TRBJ1-3	16	CASSLWGPGVGNTIYF	TGTGCCAGCAGCTTGTGGGGCCCAGGGGTTGGAAACACCATATATTTT